Below, one TCR beta chain is given with its context. Germline V CDR1 and CDR2: SGHRS, YFSETQ. This CDR3 contains 14 residues. V was pared by 4 bases and J by 3 bases, with 14 bases between. The record originates from a study of T-cell memory formation after mild COVID-19. TCRdb independently ran MiXCR on the 5' RACE reads; one entry per CDR3 protein. The top ten hold roughly 50% of the sample, which has 10,000 to 15,000 distinct CDR3 sequences, around 15% seen once. The receptor was isolated from a man aged 18-30 years who had mild COVID-19 (a few samples of this study predate the infection). Cell type and time point are not known. Sequencing used PBMCs or a T cell subset sorted from them (not recorded which). The chain has TRBV5-1 and TRBJ2-7, with D possibly matching TRBD2 (5 bases). In DNA, the CDR3 is TGCGCCAGCAGCCCTATAAATGGAGGCTACGAGCAGTACTTC. This gives the protein CASSPINGGYEQYF.